This T cell receptor beta chain appears in the sequencing data of a study of a mutant IDH1 vaccine in newly diagnosed glioma. Time point specified: week 5, during vaccination. Every single dose of the vaccine, 300 ug of mutant IDH1 20-mer peptide, came with topical imiquimod. The count of this clone is one. The antigen is unknown. CDR1 SGHVS and CDR2 FNYEAQ come from the germline V gene. V lost 6 bases and J 6 bases, leaving 21 bases between the germline ends. This CDR3 has 16 amino acids. TCRdb's table, derived via immunoSEQ multiplex PCR, lists solely in-frame clones and lacks some. The data hold about 25,000 clones, with 60% to 80% observed a single time.

This sequence was found in a man aged 35-49 years with glioma. V is TRBV7-6 and J is TRBJ2-1; TRBD1 or TRBD2 may be the D gene (5 bases each). Source: PBMCs, taken from a glioma patient whose treatment included an IDH1 peptide vaccine. The DNA of the CDR3 is TGTGCCAGCAGTCTGCCCGGGGACCCGGCCACCAATGAGCAGTTCTTC. This translates into CASSLPGDPATNEQFF.